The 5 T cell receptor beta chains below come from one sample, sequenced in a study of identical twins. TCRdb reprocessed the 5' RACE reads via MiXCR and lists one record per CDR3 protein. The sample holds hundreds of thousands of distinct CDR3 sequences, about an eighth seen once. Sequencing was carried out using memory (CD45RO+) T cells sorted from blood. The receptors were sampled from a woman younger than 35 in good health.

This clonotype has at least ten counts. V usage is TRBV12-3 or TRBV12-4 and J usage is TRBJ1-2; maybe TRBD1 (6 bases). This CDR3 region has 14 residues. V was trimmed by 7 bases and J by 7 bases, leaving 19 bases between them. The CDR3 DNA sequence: TGTGCCAGCACCCTGAACAGGGTTTTTGGTGGCTACACCTTC. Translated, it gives CASTLNRVFGGYTF.

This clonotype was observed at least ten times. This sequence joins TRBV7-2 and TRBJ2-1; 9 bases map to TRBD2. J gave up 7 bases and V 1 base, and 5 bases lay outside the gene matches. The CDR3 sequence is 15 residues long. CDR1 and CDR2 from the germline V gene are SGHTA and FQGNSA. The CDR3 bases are TGTGCCAGCAGCTTAGTTGTGAGCGGGAGGAATGAGCAGTTCTTC. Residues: CASSLVVSGRNEQFF. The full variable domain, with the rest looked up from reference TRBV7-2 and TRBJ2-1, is GAGVSQSPSNKVTEKGKDVELRCDPISGHTALYWYRQSLGQGLEFLIYFQGNSAPDKSGLPSDRFSAERTGGSVSTLTIQRTQQEDSAVYLCASSLVVSGRNEQFFGPGTRLTVL.

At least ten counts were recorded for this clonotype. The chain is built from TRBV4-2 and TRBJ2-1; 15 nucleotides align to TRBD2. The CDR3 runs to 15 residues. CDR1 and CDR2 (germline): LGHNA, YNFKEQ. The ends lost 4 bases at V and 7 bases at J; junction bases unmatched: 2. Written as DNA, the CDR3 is TGTGCCAGCAGCCCGGGACTAGCGGGAGGTAATGAGCAGTTCTTC. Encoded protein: CASSPGLAGGNEQFF.

In DNA form, the CDR3 reads TGTGCCAGCACTTGGACAGGGGGTAACACTGAAGCTTTCTTT. This encodes CASTWTGGNTEAFF. The chain links TRBV6-5 to TRBJ1-1, with TRBD1 matching over 10 bases. The junction had 4 bases not matched to a gene; V was cut back by 7 bases and J by 2 bases. The CDR3 has 14 residues. Germline V lookup: CDR1 MNHEY, CDR2 SVGAGI.

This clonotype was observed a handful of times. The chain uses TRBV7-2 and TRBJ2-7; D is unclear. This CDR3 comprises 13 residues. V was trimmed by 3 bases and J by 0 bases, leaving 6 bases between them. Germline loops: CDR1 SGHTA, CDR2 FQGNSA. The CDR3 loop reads CASSFRLSYEQYF. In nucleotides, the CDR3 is TGTGCCAGCAGCTTCAGGCTCTCCTACGAGCAGTACTTC.